This T cell receptor beta chain was profiled in a study of blood T cell repertoires in COVID-19. TCRdb's table, derived via immunoSEQ multiplex PCR, lists solely in-frame clones and lacks some. The table lists 200,000 or so clones, more than 75% of them singletons, with around a sixth in the top ten. The sequenced material came from peripheral blood. The source of this sequence is a person aged 70 to 79 with COVID-19, enrolled during active disease.

The CDR3 DNA is TGTGCCAGCAGCTTAACAGGTTTGAGCAATCAGCCCCAGCATTTT. Translating gives CASSLTGLSNQPQHF. This rearrangement joins TRBV7-2 to TRBJ1-5, with a weak D call TRBD1 (5 bases). Germline values: CDR1 SGHTA, CDR2 FQGNSA. The CDR3 sequence is 15 residues long. The V gene lost 2 bases and the J gene lost 1 base, with 9 bases spanning the gap.